The rows below give T cell receptor beta chains drawn from one sample of a study of blood T cell repertoires in COVID-19. Sequencing used immunoSEQ multiplex PCR; TCRdb keeps in-frame clones, though not all of them. The sample shows 200,000 to 250,000 clones, around 88% of them seen only once. The sample was PBMCs or T cells enriched from blood (not recorded which). The receptors derive from a woman aged 25 to 39 who had recovered from COVID-19. CDR3s include the opening cysteine and the closing phenylalanine or tryptophan. Fields, in order: CDR3 length, clone size, J gene, V gene, CDR3 protein. Only some rows state a clone size, as once, few, many or a class for expanded clones.

len: 16; abundance: -; j_gene: TRBJ1-5; v_gene: TRBV5-8; CDR3aa: CASSPLTGGLNQPQHF
len: 15; abundance: -; j_gene: TRBJ1-1; v_gene: TRBV4-2; CDR3aa: CASSQVPDRGEEAFF
len: 14; abundance: many; j_gene: TRBJ2-7; v_gene: TRBV6-5; CDR3aa: CAALTGAGVGEQYF
len: 11; abundance: -; j_gene: TRBJ2-1; v_gene: TRBV11-3; CDR3aa: CASSLGPIQFF
len: 15; abundance: -; j_gene: TRBJ2-1; v_gene: TRBV19; CDR3aa: CASSITGEVRNEQFF
len: 14; abundance: once; j_gene: TRBJ1-2; v_gene: TRBV19; CDR3aa: CASSIGQGDYGYTF
len: 14; abundance: -; j_gene: TRBJ1-2; v_gene: TRBV28; CDR3aa: CASSLSQGVYGYTF
len: 15; abundance: few; j_gene: TRBJ2-2; v_gene: TRBV4-2; CDR3aa: CASSQDVVNTGELFF
len: 16; abundance: -; j_gene: TRBJ2-6; v_gene: TRBV5-1; CDR3aa: CASSSEVVYGANVLTF
len: 15; abundance: -; j_gene: TRBJ2-1; v_gene: TRBV9; CDR3aa: CASSAWDYRVSEQFF
len: 13; abundance: -; j_gene: TRBJ1-1; v_gene: TRBV7-9; CDR3aa: CAGDGQGETEAFF
len: 14; abundance: -; j_gene: TRBJ2-2; v_gene: TRBV18; CDR3aa: CASSRDKTTGELFF
len: 16; abundance: few; j_gene: TRBJ1-5; v_gene: TRBV6-6; CDR3aa: CASSRRTDARNQPQHF
len: 14; abundance: -; j_gene: TRBJ1-1; v_gene: TRBV5-5; CDR3aa: CASSSQGGRTEAFF
len: 19; abundance: -; j_gene: TRBJ1-1; v_gene: TRBV6-1; CDR3aa: CASSESRWLDRPGSTEAFF
len: 14; abundance: -; j_gene: TRBJ1-1; v_gene: TRBV2; CDR3aa: CASRYTGMNTEAFF
len: 15; abundance: -; j_gene: TRBJ1-5; v_gene: TRBV29-1; CDR3aa: CSVGKGGSGNQPQHF
len: 11; abundance: -; j_gene: TRBJ1-2; v_gene: TRBV12-3/TRBV12-4; CDR3aa: CASSPIYGYTF
len: 17; abundance: -; j_gene: TRBJ1-1; v_gene: TRBV19; CDR3aa: CASSIPTHSRTNTEAFF
len: 15; abundance: -; j_gene: TRBJ2-1; v_gene: TRBV5-4; CDR3aa: CASSSGLAGGLEQFF
len: 16; abundance: -; j_gene: TRBJ2-1; v_gene: TRBV30; CDR3aa: CAWSVWGRGQDNEQFF
len: 13; abundance: once; j_gene: TRBJ1-5; v_gene: TRBV9; CDR3aa: CASSETPNQPQHF
len: 17; abundance: -; j_gene: TRBJ1-2; v_gene: TRBV28; CDR3aa: CASSFFNRGTPNYGYTF
len: 17; abundance: -; j_gene: TRBJ2-1; v_gene: TRBV11-2; CDR3aa: CASSLATSGNYYNEQFF
len: 14; abundance: -; j_gene: TRBJ2-7; v_gene: TRBV19; CDR3aa: CASSPGTGGNEQYF
len: 15; abundance: -; j_gene: TRBJ2-7; v_gene: TRBV7-9; CDR3aa: CASSLEQGPGYEQYF
len: 13; abundance: -; j_gene: TRBJ1-5; v_gene: TRBV7-2; CDR3aa: CASSPGENQPQHF
len: 16; abundance: -; j_gene: TRBJ2-1; v_gene: TRBV19; CDR3aa: CATLEPGQGARDEQFF
len: 14; abundance: -; j_gene: TRBJ1-1; v_gene: TRBV3-1/TRBV3-2; CDR3aa: CASSPTGTNTEAFF
len: 15; abundance: -; j_gene: TRBJ1-5; v_gene: TRBV6-2/TRBV6-3; CDR3aa: CASSPDDRRDQPQHF
len: 14; abundance: -; j_gene: TRBJ2-2; v_gene: TRBV28; CDR3aa: CASIMGAHTGELFF
len: 11; abundance: -; j_gene: TRBJ2-1; v_gene: TRBV12-3/TRBV12-4; CDR3aa: CASSLRNEQFF
len: 16; abundance: -; j_gene: TRBJ1-2; v_gene: TRBV19; CDR3aa: CASSIKPGQGYSGYTF
len: 14; abundance: once; j_gene: TRBJ1-2; v_gene: TRBV28; CDR3aa: CASRKTGLEYGYTF
len: 15; abundance: -; j_gene: TRBJ2-7; v_gene: TRBV18; CDR3aa: CASSPPSGQGYEQYF
len: 17; abundance: -; j_gene: TRBJ1-1; v_gene: TRBV28; CDR3aa: CASSTRRQGVSNTEAFF
len: 14; abundance: -; j_gene: TRBJ1-1; v_gene: TRBV5-4; CDR3aa: CASSQFQYQGEAFF
len: 12; abundance: -; j_gene: TRBJ1-2; v_gene: TRBV2; CDR3aa: CASSRQDRGYTF
len: 15; abundance: -; j_gene: TRBJ2-5; v_gene: TRBV7-9; CDR3aa: CASSLKAGGSETQYF
len: 14; abundance: -; j_gene: TRBJ2-5; v_gene: TRBV9; CDR3aa: CASSQGLQLETQYF
len: 14; abundance: -; j_gene: TRBJ2-3; v_gene: TRBV28; CDR3aa: CASSLLETIGTQYF
len: 15; abundance: -; j_gene: TRBJ1-1; v_gene: TRBV6-5; CDR3aa: CASTPAATSGTEAFF
len: 13; abundance: -; j_gene: TRBJ2-1; v_gene: TRBV14; CDR3aa: CASSPSTSGRQFF
len: 16; abundance: -; j_gene: TRBJ2-1; v_gene: TRBV5-4; CDR3aa: CASSPGLAVSYNEQFF